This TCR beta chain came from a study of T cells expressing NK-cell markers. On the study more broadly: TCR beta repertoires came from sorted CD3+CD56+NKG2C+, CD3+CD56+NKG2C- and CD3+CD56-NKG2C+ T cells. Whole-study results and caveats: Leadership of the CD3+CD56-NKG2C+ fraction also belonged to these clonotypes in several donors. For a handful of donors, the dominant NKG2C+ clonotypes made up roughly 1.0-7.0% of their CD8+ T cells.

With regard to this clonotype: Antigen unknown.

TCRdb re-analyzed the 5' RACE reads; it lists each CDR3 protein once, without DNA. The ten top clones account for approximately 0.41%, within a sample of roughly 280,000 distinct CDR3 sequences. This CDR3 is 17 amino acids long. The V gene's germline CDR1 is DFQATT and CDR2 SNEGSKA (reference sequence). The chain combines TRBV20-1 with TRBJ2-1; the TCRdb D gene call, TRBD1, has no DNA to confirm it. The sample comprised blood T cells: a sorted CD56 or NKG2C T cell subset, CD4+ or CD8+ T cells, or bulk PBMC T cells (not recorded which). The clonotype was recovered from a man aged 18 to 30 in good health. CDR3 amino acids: CSARLPGSAGKYNEQFF.